What follows describes a single TCR beta chain. This sample was included in a study of blood T cell repertoires in COVID-19. Study in general: Acute and convalescent COVID-19 specimens originated in the United States, Italy and Spain. T cells, B-cell-depleted T cells, or PBMCs supplied cDNA or gDNA.

V lost 5 bases to trimming and J lost 7 bases; unmatched junction nucleotides: 19. The CDR3 contains 18 residues. The germline V gene encodes CDR1 SNHLY and CDR2 FYNNEI. Authors' data handling: Scientists estimated how many nucleated cells there were by amplifying reference gene primers. Only in-frame clones appear in the TCRdb table, and some are missing; sequencing was by immunoSEQ multiplex PCR. From that table come the V and J calls and clone size; the DNA was used to work out D and trimming. The sample has around 100,000 clones, approximately 87% seen once. Sequenced input: peripheral blood. J is TRBJ2-1 and V is TRBV2, with 8 nucleotides matching TRBD2. This sequence was found in a human donor in a cohort sampled during active COVID-19. CDR3: CASSIDPGLGGGGNEQFF. CDR3 DNA sequence: TGTGCCAGCAGTATCGACCCGGGACTAGGGGGAGGCGGGAATGAGCAGTTCTTC. The variable domain in full, with the rest retrieved from reference TRBV2 and TRBJ2-1, is EPEVTQTPSHQVTQMGQEVILRCVPISNHLYFYWYRQILGQKVEFLVSFYNNEISEKSEIFDDQFSVERPDGSNFTLKIRSTKLEDSAMYFCASSIDPGLGGGGNEQFFGPGTRLTVL.